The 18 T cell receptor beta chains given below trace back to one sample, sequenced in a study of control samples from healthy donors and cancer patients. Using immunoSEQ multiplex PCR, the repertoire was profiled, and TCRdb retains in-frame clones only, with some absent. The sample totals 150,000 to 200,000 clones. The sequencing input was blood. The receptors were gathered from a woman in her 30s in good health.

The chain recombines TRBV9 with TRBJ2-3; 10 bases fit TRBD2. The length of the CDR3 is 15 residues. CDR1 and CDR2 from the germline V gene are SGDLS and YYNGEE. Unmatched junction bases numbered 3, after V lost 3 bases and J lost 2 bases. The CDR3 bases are TGTGCCAGCAGCGAAGGACTAGCGGACACAGATACGCAGTATTTT. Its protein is CASSEGLADTDTQYF.

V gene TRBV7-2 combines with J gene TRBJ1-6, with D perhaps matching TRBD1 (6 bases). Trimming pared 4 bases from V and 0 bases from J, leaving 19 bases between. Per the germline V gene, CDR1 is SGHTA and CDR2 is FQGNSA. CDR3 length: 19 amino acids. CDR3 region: CASSSVSQGTLSYNSPLHF. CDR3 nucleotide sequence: TGTGCCAGCAGCTCCGTGTCGCAGGGGACTCTCTCCTATAATTCACCCCTCCACTTT.

CDR3 protein: CASSRQKAYEQYF. The CDR3 coding sequence is TGTGCCAGTAGCAGACAGAAGGCCTACGAGCAGTACTTC. This rearrangement joins TRBV19 to TRBJ2-7; D is possibly TRBD1 (5 bases). CDR1 and CDR2 from the germline V gene are LNHDA and SQIVND (reference sequence). Trimming removed 6 bases from V and 2 bases from J, with 11 bases in between. This CDR3 contains 13 residues.

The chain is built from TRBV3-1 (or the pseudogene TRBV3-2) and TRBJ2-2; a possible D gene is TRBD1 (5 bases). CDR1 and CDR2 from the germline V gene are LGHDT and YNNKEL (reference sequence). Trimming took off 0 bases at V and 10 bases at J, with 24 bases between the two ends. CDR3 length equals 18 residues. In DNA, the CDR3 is TGTGCCAGCAGCCAAGATCGTCAGGCCCCCCCTAGGGGTGCGGAGCTGTTTTTT. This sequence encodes CASSQDRQAPPRGAELFF.

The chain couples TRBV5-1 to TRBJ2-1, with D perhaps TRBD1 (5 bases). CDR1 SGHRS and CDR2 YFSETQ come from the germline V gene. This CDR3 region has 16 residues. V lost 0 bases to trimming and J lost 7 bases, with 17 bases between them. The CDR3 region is CASSLEQVGVANEQFF. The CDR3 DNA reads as TGCGCCAGCAGCTTGGAACAGGTAGGGGTGGCGAATGAGCAGTTCTTC.

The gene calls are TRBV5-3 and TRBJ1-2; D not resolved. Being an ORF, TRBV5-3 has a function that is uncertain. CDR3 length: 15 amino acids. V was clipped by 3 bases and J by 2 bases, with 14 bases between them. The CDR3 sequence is CARSSKTDTNYGYTF. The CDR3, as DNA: TGTGCCAGAAGCTCCAAAACCGACACGAACTATGGCTACACCTTC.

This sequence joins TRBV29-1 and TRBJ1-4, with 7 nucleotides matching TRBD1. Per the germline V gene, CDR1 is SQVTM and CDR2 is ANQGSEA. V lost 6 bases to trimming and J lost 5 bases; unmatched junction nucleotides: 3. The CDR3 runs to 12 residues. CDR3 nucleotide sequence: TGCAGCGTGACAGGGCTGAATGAAAAACTGTTTTTT. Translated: CSVTGLNEKLFF. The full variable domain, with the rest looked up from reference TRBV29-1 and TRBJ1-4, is SAVISQKPSRDICQRGTSLTIQCQVDSQVTMMFWYRQQPGQSLTLIATANQGSEATYESGFVIDKFPISRPNLTFSTLTVSNMSPEDSSIYLCSVTGLNEKLFFGSGTQLSVL.

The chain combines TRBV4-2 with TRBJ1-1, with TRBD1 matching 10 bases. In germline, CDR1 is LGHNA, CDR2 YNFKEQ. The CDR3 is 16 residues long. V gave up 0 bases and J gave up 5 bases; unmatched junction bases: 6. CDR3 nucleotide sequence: TGTGCCAGCAGCCAAGATTTGGACAGGGGGATTACTGAAGCTTTCTTT. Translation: CASSQDLDRGITEAFF.

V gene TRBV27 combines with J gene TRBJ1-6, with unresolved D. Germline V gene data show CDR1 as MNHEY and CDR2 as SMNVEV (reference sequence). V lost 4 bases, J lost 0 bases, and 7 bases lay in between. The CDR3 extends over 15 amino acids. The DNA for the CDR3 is TGTGCCAGCAGTTATACCGGCTCCTATAATTCACCCCTCCACTTT. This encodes CASSYTGSYNSPLHF.

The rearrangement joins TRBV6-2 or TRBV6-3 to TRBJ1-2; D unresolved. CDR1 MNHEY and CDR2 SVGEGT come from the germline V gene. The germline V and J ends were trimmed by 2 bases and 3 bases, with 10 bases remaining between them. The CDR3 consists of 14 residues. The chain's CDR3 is CASSYDGAYYGYTF. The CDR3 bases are TGTGCCAGCAGTTACGACGGTGCTTACTATGGCTACACCTTC.

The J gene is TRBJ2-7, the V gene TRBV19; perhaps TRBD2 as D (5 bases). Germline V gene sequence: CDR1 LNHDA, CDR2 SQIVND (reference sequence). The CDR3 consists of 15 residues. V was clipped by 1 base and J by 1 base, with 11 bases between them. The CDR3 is CASSIGVATSYEQYF. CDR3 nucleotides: TGTGCCAGTAGTATAGGAGTAGCGACTTCCTACGAGCAGTACTTC.

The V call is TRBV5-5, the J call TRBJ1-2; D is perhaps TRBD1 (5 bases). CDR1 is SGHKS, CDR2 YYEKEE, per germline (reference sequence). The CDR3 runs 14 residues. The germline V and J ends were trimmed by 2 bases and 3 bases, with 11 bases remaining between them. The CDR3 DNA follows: TGTGCCAGCAGCTTAGTCATAGGGGACTATGGCTACACCTTC. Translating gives CASSLVIGDYGYTF. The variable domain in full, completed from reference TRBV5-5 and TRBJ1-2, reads DAGVTQSPTHLIKTRGQQVTLRCSPISGHKSVSWYQQVLGQGPQFIFQYYEKEERGRGNFPDRFSARQFPNYSSELNVNALLLGDSALYLCASSLVIGDYGYTFGSGTRLTVV.

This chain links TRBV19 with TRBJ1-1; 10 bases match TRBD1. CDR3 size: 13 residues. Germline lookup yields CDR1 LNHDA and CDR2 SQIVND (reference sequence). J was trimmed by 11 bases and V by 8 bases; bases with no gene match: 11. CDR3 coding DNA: TGTGCCAGTGCCTATCACCTGGACAGGGGGGCTTTCTTT. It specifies CASAYHLDRGAFF.

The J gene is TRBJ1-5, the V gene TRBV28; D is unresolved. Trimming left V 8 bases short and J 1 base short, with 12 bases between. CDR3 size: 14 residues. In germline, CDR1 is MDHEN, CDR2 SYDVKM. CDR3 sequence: CASQAGSSNQPQHF. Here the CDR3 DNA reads TGTGCCAGCCAAGCGGGCAGCAGCAATCAGCCCCAGCATTTT.

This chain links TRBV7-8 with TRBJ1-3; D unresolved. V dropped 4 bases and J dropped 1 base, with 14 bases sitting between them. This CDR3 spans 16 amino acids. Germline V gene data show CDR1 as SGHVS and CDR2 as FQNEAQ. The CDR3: CASSSGLSGSGNTIYF. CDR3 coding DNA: TGTGCCAGCAGCTCCGGGCTTTCTGGGTCTGGAAACACCATATATTTT.

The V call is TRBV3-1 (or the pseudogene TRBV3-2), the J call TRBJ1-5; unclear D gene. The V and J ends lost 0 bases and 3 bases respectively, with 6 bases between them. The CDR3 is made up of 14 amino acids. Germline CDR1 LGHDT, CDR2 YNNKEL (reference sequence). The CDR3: CASSQERLNQPQHF. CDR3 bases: TGTGCCAGCAGCCAAGAAAGACTCAATCAGCCCCAGCATTTT.

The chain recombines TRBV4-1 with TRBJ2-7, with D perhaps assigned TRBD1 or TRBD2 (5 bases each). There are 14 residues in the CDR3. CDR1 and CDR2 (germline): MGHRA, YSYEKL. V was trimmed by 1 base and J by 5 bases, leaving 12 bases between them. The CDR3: CASSQGIGGDEQYF. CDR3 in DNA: TGCGCCAGCAGCCAAGGGATTGGGGGAGACGAGCAGTACTTC.

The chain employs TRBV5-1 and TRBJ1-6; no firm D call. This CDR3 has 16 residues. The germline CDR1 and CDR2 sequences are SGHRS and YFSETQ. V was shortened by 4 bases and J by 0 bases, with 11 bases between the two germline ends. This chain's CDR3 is CASSLSVSSYNSPLHF. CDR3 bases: TGCGCCAGCAGCCTGTCGGTGAGCTCCTATAATTCACCCCTCCACTTT.